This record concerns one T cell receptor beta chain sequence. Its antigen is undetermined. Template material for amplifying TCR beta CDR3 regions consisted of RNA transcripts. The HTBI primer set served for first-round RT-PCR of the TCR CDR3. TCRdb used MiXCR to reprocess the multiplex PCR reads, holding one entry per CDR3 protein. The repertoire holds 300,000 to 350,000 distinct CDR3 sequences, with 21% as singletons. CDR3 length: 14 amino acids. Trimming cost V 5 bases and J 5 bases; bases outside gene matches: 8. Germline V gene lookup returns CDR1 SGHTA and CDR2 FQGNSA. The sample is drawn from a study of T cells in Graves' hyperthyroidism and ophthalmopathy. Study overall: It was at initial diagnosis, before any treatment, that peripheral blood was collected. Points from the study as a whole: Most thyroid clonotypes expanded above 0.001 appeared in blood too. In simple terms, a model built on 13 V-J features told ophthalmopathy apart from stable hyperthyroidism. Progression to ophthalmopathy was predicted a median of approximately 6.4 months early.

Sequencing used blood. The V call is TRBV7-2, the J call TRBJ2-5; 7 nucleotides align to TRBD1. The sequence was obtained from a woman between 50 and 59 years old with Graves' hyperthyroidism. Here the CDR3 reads CASSPRQGWETQYF. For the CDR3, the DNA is TGTGCCAGCAGCCCACGACAGGGCTGGGAGACCCAGTACTTC. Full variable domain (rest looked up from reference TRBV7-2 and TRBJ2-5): GAGVSQSPSNKVTEKGKDVELRCDPISGHTALYWYRQSLGQGLEFLIYFQGNSAPDKSGLPSDRFSAERTGGSVSTLTIQRTQQEDSAVYLCASSPRQGWETQYFGPGTRLLVL.